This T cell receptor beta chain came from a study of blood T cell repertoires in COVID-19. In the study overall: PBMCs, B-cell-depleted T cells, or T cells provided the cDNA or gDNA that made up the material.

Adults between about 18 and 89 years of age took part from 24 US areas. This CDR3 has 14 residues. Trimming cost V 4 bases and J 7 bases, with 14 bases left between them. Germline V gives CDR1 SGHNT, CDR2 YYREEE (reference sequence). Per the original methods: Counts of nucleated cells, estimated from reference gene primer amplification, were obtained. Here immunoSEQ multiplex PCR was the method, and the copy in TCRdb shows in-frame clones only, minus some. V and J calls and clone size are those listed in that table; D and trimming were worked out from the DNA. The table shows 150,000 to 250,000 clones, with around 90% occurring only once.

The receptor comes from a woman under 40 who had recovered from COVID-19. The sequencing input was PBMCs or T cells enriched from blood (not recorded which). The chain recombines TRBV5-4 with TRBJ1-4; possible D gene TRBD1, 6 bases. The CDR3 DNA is TGTGCCAGCAGCCCGGAGACAGGTCTTGAAAAACTGTTTTTT. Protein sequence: CASSPETGLEKLFF.